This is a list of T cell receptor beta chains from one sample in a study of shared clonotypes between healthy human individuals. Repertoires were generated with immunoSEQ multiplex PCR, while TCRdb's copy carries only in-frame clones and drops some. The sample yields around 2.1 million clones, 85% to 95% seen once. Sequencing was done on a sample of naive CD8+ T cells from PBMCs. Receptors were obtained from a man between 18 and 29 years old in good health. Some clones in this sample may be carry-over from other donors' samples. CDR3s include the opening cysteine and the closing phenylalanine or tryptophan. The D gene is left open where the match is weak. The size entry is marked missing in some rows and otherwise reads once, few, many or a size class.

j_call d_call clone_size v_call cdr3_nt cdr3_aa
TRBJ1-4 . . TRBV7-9 TGTGCCAGCAGGACTAATGAAAAACTGTTTTTT CASRTNEKLFF
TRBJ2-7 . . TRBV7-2 TGTGCCAGCAGCTCATGGCCCCCCTACGAGCAGTACTTC CASSSWPPYEQYF
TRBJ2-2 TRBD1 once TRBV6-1 TGTGCCAGCAGGGGATGGACAGGGCGGAACGGGGAGCTGTTTTTT CASRGWTGRNGELFF
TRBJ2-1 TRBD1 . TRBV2 TGTGCCAGCAGTGTGTCAGGGGGCTCCCACAATGAGCAGTTCTTC CASSVSGGSHNEQFF
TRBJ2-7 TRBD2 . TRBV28 TGTGCCAGCAGTTTGGGGAGGGGCTACGAGCAGTACTTC CASSLGRGYEQYF
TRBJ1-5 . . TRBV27 TGTGCCAGCAGTTCAGGGACATGGGGCAATCAGCCCCAGCATTTT CASSSGTWGNQPQHF
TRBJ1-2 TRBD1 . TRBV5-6 TGTGCCAGCAGCTTGGGAGGCAGGGGGCTTACCGGCTATGGCTACACCTTC CASSLGGRGLTGYGYTF
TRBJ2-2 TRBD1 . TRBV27 TGTGCCAGTAGGGACAGAGGCTTCACCGGGGAGCTGTTTTTT CASRDRGFTGELFF
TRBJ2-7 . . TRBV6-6 TGTGCCAGCAGGAACAGGCAGTCCTACGAGCAGTACTTC CASRNRQSYEQYF
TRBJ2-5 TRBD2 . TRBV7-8 TGTGCCAGCAGTTTTAGCGGGACGAGGGGAGAGACCCAGTACTTC CASSFSGTRGETQYF
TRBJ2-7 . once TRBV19 TGTGCCAGTAGTTCCGGGACAAACGAGCAGTACTTC CASSSGTNEQYF
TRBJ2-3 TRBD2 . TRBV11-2 TGTGCCAGCAGCTCAGGGACTAGTCGCACAGATACGCAGTATTTT CASSSGTSRTDTQYF
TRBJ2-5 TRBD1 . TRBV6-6 TGTGCCAGCAGTTTAAACAGGGGAGAGACCCAGTACTTC CASSLNRGETQYF
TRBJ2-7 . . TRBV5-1 TGCGCCAGCAAAACAGGGCCCTTCACCAGGGACGAGCAGTACTTC CASKTGPFTRDEQYF
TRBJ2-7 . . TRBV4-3 TGCGCCAGCAGCCCCCGGTGGGCCCTCTACGAGCAGTACTTC CASSPRWALYEQYF